Listed below are T cell receptor beta chains from one sample, sequenced in a study of radiotherapy plus CTLA-4 blockade in lung cancer. Profiled with immunoSEQ multiplex PCR; TCRdb holds only in-frame clones, not every one. The profile shows around 37,000 clones, roughly 79% of them singletons. Source: peripheral blood, taken from a patient treated with radiotherapy plus ipilimumab. These receptors were collected from a human donor with non-small cell lung cancer that progressed on radiotherapy plus ipilimumab. The CDR3 runs from the conserved cysteine through the conserved F or W. The D gene is left open where the match is weak. A row's size may be missing; if present it is once, few, many or a size class.

size	J	D	length	V	CDR3	DNA
-	TRBJ1-1	-	13	TRBV11-3	CASSLGGNTEAFF	TGTGCCAGCAGCTTGGGAGGGAACACTGAAGCTTTCTTT
-	TRBJ1-6	TRBD1	16	TRBV7-9	CASSLGTGNNNSPLHF	TGTGCCAGCAGCTTAGGGACAGGCAATAACAATTCACCCCTCCACTTT
-	TRBJ2-7	-	16	TRBV4-3	CASSQDPSDSSYEQYF	TGCGCCAGCAGCCAAGACCCCTCCGACAGCTCCTACGAGCAGTACTTC
-	TRBJ2-5	-	16	TRBV4-2	CASSQEIWGGRETQYF	TGTGCCAGCAGCCAAGAAATCTGGGGGGGCCGGGAGACCCAGTACTTC
-	TRBJ1-1	-	14	TRBV27	CASSGRTRDTEAFF	TGTGCCAGCAGTGGACGGACTAGGGACACTGAAGCTTTCTTT
-	TRBJ2-1	-	13	TRBV28	CASSSGAYNEQFF	TGTGCCAGCAGTTCGGGAGCCTACAATGAGCAGTTCTTC
-	TRBJ2-1	-	15	TRBV7-2	CASRSIGGRRDEQFF	TGTGCCAGCAGGTCAATCGGCGGCCGACGGGATGAGCAGTTCTTC
-	TRBJ2-7	-	13	TRBV6-5	CASSYSYSYEQYF	TGTGCCAGCAGTTATTCATACTCCTACGAGCAGTACTTC
-	TRBJ2-1	-	16	TRBV4-3	CASSQDETPIYNEQFF	TGCGCCAGCAGCCAAGATGAGACTCCAATCTACAATGAGCAGTTCTTC
once	TRBJ2-3	-	16	TRBV28	CASTLTTGPYTDTQYF	TGTGCCAGCACCCTGACTACCGGACCTTACACAGATACGCAGTATTTT
-	TRBJ2-7	-	13	TRBV18	CASSSPEGYEQYF	TGTGCCAGCTCATCACCTGAGGGCTACGAGCAGTACTTC
-	TRBJ1-5	-	15	TRBV4-1	CASSQEGWGNQPQHF	TGCGCCAGCAGCCAAGAGGGGTGGGGTAATCAGCCCCAGCATTTT
-	TRBJ2-1	TRBD2	18	TRBV11-3	CASSLGLAGGLSYNEQFF	TGTGCCAGCAGCCTGGGACTAGCGGGAGGGTTATCCTACAATGAGCAGTTCTTC
-	TRBJ1-2	TRBD1	13	TRBV6-6	CASSPDRVGGYTF	TGTGCCAGCAGTCCGGACAGGGTAGGGGGCTACACCTTC
-	TRBJ2-1	-	15	TRBV14	CASSAIGLAENEQFF	TGTGCCAGCAGCGCAATAGGACTGGCAGAAAATGAGCAGTTCTTC
few	TRBJ2-1	TRBD1	18	TRBV5-4	CASSLGQGIMSSYNEQFF	TGTGCCAGCAGCTTGGGACAGGGAATTATGAGCTCCTACAATGAGCAGTTCTTC
-	TRBJ1-1	-	14	TRBV4-2	CASSPGGGYTEAFF	TGTGCCAGCAGCCCGGGTGGGGGCTACACTGAAGCTTTCTTT
-	TRBJ2-2	-	15	TRBV4-2	CASSHGQGRTGELFF	TGTGCCAGCAGCCACGGGCAGGGGCGGACCGGGGAGCTGTTTTTT
-	TRBJ2-2	-	16	TRBV10-3	CAIRGSGRGYTGELFF	TGTGCCATCAGGGGATCGGGGAGGGGGTACACCGGGGAGCTGTTTTTT
few	TRBJ1-1	-	13	TRBV19	CATIGVGDTEAFF	TGTGCCACCATCGGGGTGGGTGACACTGAAGCTTTCTTT
-	TRBJ2-3	-	15	TRBV27	CASSVRDSHTDTQYF	TGTGCCAGCAGTGTCCGGGACTCCCACACAGATACGCAGTATTTT
-	TRBJ2-7	TRBD2	14	TRBV28	CASSSPGGRAEQYF	TGTGCCAGCAGTTCACCGGGGGGTAGGGCCGAGCAGTACTTC
-	TRBJ2-1	-	20	TRBV19	CASSSRPGDGTPSTYNEQFF	TGTGCCAGTAGTTCCCGACCCGGTGACGGGACTCCTTCTACATACAATGAGCAGTTCTTC
-	TRBJ2-3	-	17	TRBV4-2	CASSQDAASGGTDTQYF	TGTGCCAGCAGCCAAGATGCGGCCAGTGGGGGTACAGATACGCAGTATTTT
-	TRBJ2-3	-	13	TRBV5-1	CASRGIRADTQYF	TGCGCCAGCCGGGGGATTAGGGCAGATACGCAGTATTTT
-	TRBJ2-1	TRBD2	16	TRBV19	CASSFRLAGGPREQFF	TGTGCCAGTAGTTTCCGACTAGCGGGAGGGCCCAGGGAGCAGTTCTTC
-	TRBJ1-6	-	14	TRBV14	CASSQEGWGSPLHF	TGTGCCAGCAGCCAAGAAGGGTGGGGTTCACCCCTCCACTTT
-	TRBJ1-5	-	15	TRBV2	CASSEVRGPDQPQHF	TGTGCCAGCAGTGAAGTAAGGGGCCCCGATCAGCCCCAGCATTTT
-	TRBJ1-5	-	14	TRBV6-6	CASRGLRGHQPQHF	TGTGCCAGCAGGGGACTGAGGGGCCATCAGCCCCAGCATTTT
-	TRBJ2-1	-	13	TRBV27	CASSFGPYNEQFF	TGTGCCAGCAGTTTCGGCCCCTACAATGAGCAGTTCTTC
-	TRBJ2-1	-	16	TRBV4-1	CASSQEAQSSYNEQFF	TGCGCCAGCAGCCAAGAAGCCCAAAGCTCCTACAATGAGCAGTTCTTC